The TCR beta chain described here comes from a study of post-analysis software for immune sequencing data. As for this clonotype: Its antigen is undetermined.

Study-level findings and limits: Five or six TRBV segments, TRBV5-6, TRBV5-1 and TRBV20-1 among them, were found more frequent in patients than controls.

Presence of unique molecular identifiers characterized the TCR beta cDNA libraries. TCRdb re-derived calls from the PCR reads in MiXCR, one entry per CDR3 protein. This table holds hundreds of thousands of distinct CDR3 sequences, about 40% found once. V lost 11 bases, J lost 5 bases, and 11 bases stayed unmatched. The CDR3 extends over 13 amino acids. Germline values: CDR1 MDHEN, CDR2 SYDVKM. The clonotype originates from a girl aged 5 to 17 with multiple sclerosis. This chain joins TRBV28 and TRBJ2-5; 7 bases align to TRBD2. The sequenced material came from blood. CDR3 loop: CARRGRELETQYF. The DNA for the CDR3 is TGTGCCCGGCGGGGGAGAGAGCTGGAGACCCAGTACTTC. The entire variable domain, with the rest obtained from reference TRBV28 and TRBJ2-5, is as follows: DVKVTQSSRYLVKRTGEKVFLECVQDMDHENMFWYRQDPGLGLRLIYFSYDVKMKEKGDIPEGYSVSREKKERFSLILESASTNQTSMYLCARRGRELETQYFGPGTRLLVL.